Following are 26 T cell receptor beta chains from one sample sequenced in a study of spatial heterogeneity in lung cancer (dated 2019 in TCRdb). What this sample's time point label stands for: sample taken at primary tumor resection. For TCR sequencing, whole RNA was extracted from tumor and nontumor lung tissue, or from cryopreserved PBMC samples, and no cell sorting was done. The library was obtained by 5' RACE. The run used a NextSeq 500. The public reads were run again by TCRdb, first through fastp at Q25 and then through MiXCR, and only productive beta chains were kept. Each CDR3 protein appears once, grouped with its most common genes and DNA. This sample comprises more than 9,000 distinct CDR3 sequences, about 9.2% of them detected only once. Under 30% of the sample is taken by the ten largest. Here the sequenced sample was PBMCs, taken at surgery. The source of these receptors is a male donor with early-stage non-small cell lung cancer.

This clonotype was detected a few times. Mismatch with germline at one junction end may stem from a read error. CDR3 nucleotide sequence: TGTGCTAGCAGCTGGGGACTAGCGGACTCCTACAATGAGCAGTTCTTC. Encoded protein: CASSWGLADSYNEQFF. The genes are TRBV7-7 and TRBJ2-1, with TRBD2 matching 11 bases. The length of the CDR3 is 16 residues. The germline V gene encodes CDR1 SSHAT and CDR2 FNYEAQ (reference sequence).

The chain joins TRBV20-1 to TRBJ2-4, with TRBD1 matching over 7 bases. Trimming took 0 bases from V and 1 from J; bases not matched to a gene: 6. The CDR3 runs to 16 residues. Germline lookup yields CDR1 DFQATT and CDR2 SNEGSKA (reference sequence). CDR3 nucleotides: TGCAGTGCTAGAGATTTTGAGGGGGCGGCCAAAAACATTCAGTACTTC. Protein product: CSARDFEGAAKNIQYF.

The sample holds a few counts of this clonotype. The chain joins TRBV7-2 to TRBJ1-6; D is undetermined. Germline CDR1 SGHTA, CDR2 FQGNSA. The V end lost 1 base, the J end lost 6 bases, and 10 bases lay between the germline ends. The CDR3 spans 15 residues. CDR3 in amino acids: CASSLVGRTNSPLHF. The CDR3 nucleotides are TGTGCCAGCAGCTTAGTGGGGAGGACTAATTCACCCCTCCACTTT.

The chain joins TRBV20-1 to TRBJ1-4; the D is unclear. V lost 5 bases, J lost 8 bases, and 18 bases lay in between. The CDR3 has 14 amino acids. The germline CDR1 and CDR2 sequences are DFQATT and SNEGSKA (reference sequence). The CDR3 nucleotides are TGCAGTGCTTCCGGAGGCTCCCTGGGGGAAAAACTGTTTTTT. Translating gives CSASGGSLGEKLFF.

Worth noting for this clonotype: Since a much larger clone is just one base distant, this may be a read error. A read error is likely, as this CDR3 ends without the conserved phenylalanine or tryptophan. This chain uses TRBV9 with TRBJ2-2, with 15 bases that match TRBD2. There are 17 residues in the CDR3. Germline V lookup: CDR1 SGDLS, CDR2 YYNGEE. The V segment lost 4 bases and the J segment 7 bases; nucleotides outside the gene matches: 8. The CDR3, as DNA: TGTGCCAGCAGCTTCCGGACTAGCGGGGGGGCAGGCGGGGAGCTGTTTTTA. This encodes CASSFRTSGGAGGELFL.

The chain uses TRBV28 and TRBJ2-5, with 9 positions matching TRBD1. V was pared by 4 bases and J by 6 bases, with 6 bases of the junction left unmatched. Germline-derived CDR1 and CDR2 are MDHEN and SYDVKM. This CDR3 region has 14 residues. The CDR3 sequence is CASSSLGQGQTQYF. The DNA for the CDR3 is TGTGCCAGCAGTTCGCTGGGACAGGGACAGACCCAGTACTTC.

This clonotype was detected ten times or more. The chain combines TRBV18 with TRBJ2-7, with D tentatively TRBD1 (6 bases). Germline loops: CDR1 KGHSH, CDR2 LQKENI. The CDR3 runs 13 residues. With 3 bases removed from V and 6 bases from J, the gap between germline ends came to 12 bases. CDR3 sequence (DNA): TGTGCCAGCTCACCCAAACAGGGCCGCGAGCAGTACTTC. It translates to CASSPKQGREQYF. The entire variable domain, with the rest obtained from reference TRBV18 and TRBJ2-7, is as follows: NAGVMQNPRHLVRRRGQEARLRCSPMKGHSHVYWYRQLPEEGLKFMVYLQKENIIDESGMPKERFSAEFPKEGPSILRIQQVVRGDSAAYFCASSPKQGREQYFGPGTRLTVT.

By proportion, this clonotype is medium-sized (0.01 to 0.1%). The chain couples TRBV27 to TRBJ1-1; D gene unclear. The CDR3 length is 13 residues. CDR1 MNHEY and CDR2 SMNVEV come from the germline V gene (reference sequence). Trimming cost V 3 bases and J 7 bases, with 12 bases left between them. The CDR3 DNA reads TGTGCCAGCAGTTTGGCCCCCCAAAGTGAAGCTTTCTTT. This encodes CASSLAPQSEAFF.

This clonotype was counted ten times or more. The V gene is TRBV6-5, the J gene TRBJ2-5; D perhaps matches TRBD2 (5 bases). The CDR3 consists of 14 residues. Germline V gives CDR1 MNHEY, CDR2 SVGAGI. Trimming cost V 2 bases and J 5 bases, with 12 bases left between them. This CDR3 is CASSYDFRGETQYF. The CDR3 bases are TGTGCCAGCAGTTACGACTTTAGAGGGGAGACCCAGTACTTC.

This clonotype appeared many times. The J gene is TRBJ1-1, the V gene TRBV3-1; 10 nucleotides match TRBD1. CDR1 is LGHDT, CDR2 YNNKEL, per germline (reference sequence). The CDR3 runs to 16 residues. Germline trimming cut 0 bases from V and 11 bases from J; bases unmatched to any gene: 12. This CDR3 is CASSQDRTGGVGRAFF. For the CDR3, the DNA is TGTGCCAGCAGCCAAGACCGGACAGGGGGAGTCGGTCGGGCTTTCTTT.

This clonotype rates as medium-sized. The gene calls are TRBV6-2 or TRBV6-3 and TRBJ1-1; tentative D call: TRBD1 (5 bases). The germline V gene has CDR1 MNHEY and CDR2 SVGEGT. V was clipped by 6 bases and J by 4 bases, with 15 bases between them. The CDR3 covers 14 residues. The CDR3 DNA reads TGTGCCAGCAGATCCCTTGGGACGGGCACTGAAGCTTTCTTT. This sequence encodes CASRSLGTGTEAFF.

This clonotype was seen only a few times. The chain links TRBV11-3 to TRBJ2-5; D uncertain. CDR1 and CDR2 from the germline V gene are SGHNT and YENEEA. The V and J ends lost 3 bases and 5 bases respectively, with 7 bases between them. The CDR3 contains 12 residues. The CDR3 loop is CASSLMGETQYF. CDR3 in DNA: TGTGCCAGCAGCTTGATGGGGGAGACCCAGTACTTC.

By sample fraction, this clonotype is medium-sized. This chain links TRBV7-8 with TRBJ2-5; D is undetermined. This CDR3 has 13 amino acids. Trimming stripped 5 bases from V and 2 bases from J, with 9 bases between. Germline CDR1 and CDR2: SGHVS and FQNEAQ. In DNA, the CDR3 is TGTGCCAGCAGCCCCATCTGGCAAGAGACCCAGTACTTC. Residues: CASSPIWQETQYF.

This clonotype was found many times. This sequence joins TRBV14 and TRBJ2-1, with D perhaps given as TRBD1 or TRBD2 (6 bases each). Per the germline V gene, CDR1 is SGHDN and CDR2 is FVKESK. This CDR3 has 15 amino acids. V lost 1 base and J lost 5, with 12 bases in between. CDR3 sequence: CASSQGGAGHNEQFF. The CDR3 bases are TGTGCCAGCAGCCAAGGGGGGGCAGGACACAATGAGCAGTTCTTC. Filled out from reference TRBV14 and TRBJ2-1, the complete variable domain reads EAGVTQFPSHSVIEKGQTVTLRCDPISGHDNLYWYRRVMGKEIKFLLHFVKESKQDESGMPNNRFLAERTGGTYSTLKVQPAELEDSGVYFCASSQGGAGHNEQFFGPGTRLTVL.

The V and J genes are TRBV20-1 and TRBJ2-3; 9 bases are a match to TRBD2. The junction had 5 bases not matched to a gene; V was cut back by 4 bases and J by 0 bases. Per germline, CDR1 DFQATT and CDR2 SNEGSKA (reference sequence). The length of the CDR3 is 15 residues. This CDR3 reads CSATSSGESTDTQYF. DNA for the CDR3: TGCAGTGCTACCTCTAGCGGGGAGAGCACAGATACGCAGTATTTT.

This clonotype was seen many times. The rearrangement joins TRBV27 to TRBJ1-6, with a tentative D call TRBD1 (5 bases). Germline CDR1 reads MNHEY; CDR2 reads SMNVEV (reference sequence). This CDR3 is built from 15 residues. V lost 5 bases, J lost 6 bases, and 14 bases lay in between. CDR3 DNA: TGTGCCAGCAGTCCCGGGACCGTTCCTAATTCACCCCTCCACTTT. This sequence encodes CASSPGTVPNSPLHF.

This clonotype is medium-sized. The chain couples TRBV12-3 or TRBV12-4 to TRBJ2-5, with D uncertain. The V and J ends lost 3 bases and 3 bases respectively, with 11 bases between them. CDR3 length equals 14 residues. The chain's CDR3 is CASSFRHAKETQYF. The CDR3, as DNA: TGTGCCAGCAGTTTCCGACACGCGAAAGAGACCCAGTACTTC.

The chain joins TRBV12-3 or TRBV12-4 to TRBJ2-7; 11 bases agree with TRBD1. The trim removed 6 bases at V and 7 bases at J, leaving 11 bases unmatched. This CDR3 has 15 amino acids. The CDR3 spells CASSFRTGGLEEQYF. CDR3 nucleotide sequence: TGTGCCAGCAGCTTTCGGACAGGGGGCCTGGAAGAGCAGTACTTC.

This clonotype was detected many times. This chain connects TRBV12-3 or TRBV12-4 to TRBJ2-3; perhaps D is TRBD1 or TRBD2 (5 bases each). Trimming removed 4 bases at V and 5 bases at J, with 19 bases between. CDR3 size: 16 residues. The CDR3 loop reads CASSSRGQGRIDTQYF. The DNA of the CDR3 is TGTGCCAGCAGTTCCAGAGGGCAGGGAAGAATAGATACGCAGTATTTT.

This clonotype is medium-sized within its sample. J is TRBJ2-5 and V is TRBV24-1; 10 bases fit TRBD1. Germline trimming cut 7 bases from V and 4 bases from J; bases unmatched to any gene: 2. The CDR3 is 13 residues long. The V gene's germline CDR1 is KGHDR and CDR2 SFDVKD. The CDR3 bases are TGTGCCACCAGGGGGGACAGGGGAGAGACCCAGTACTTC. Amino acids: CATRGDRGETQYF.

This clonotype showed up many times. This rearrangement joins TRBV9 to TRBJ2-2; D not resolved. The CDR3 has 16 residues. CDR1 SGDLS and CDR2 YYNGEE come from the germline V gene. Between the trimmed V and J ends, which lost 0 bases and 7 bases, there was a span of 16 bases. The CDR3 bases are TGTGCCAGCAGCGTAGGGAGCCTTCTGAGAGGCGGGGAGCTGTTTTTT. It yields the protein CASSVGSLLRGGELFF.

This clonotype occurred many times. The chain joins TRBV29-1 to TRBJ2-7; tentatively, D is TRBD1 (6 bases). Germline loops: CDR1 SQVTM, CDR2 ANQGSEA. Deletions cut 7 bases from V and 0 bases from J, with 19 bases between. The CDR3 spans 15 residues. Written as DNA, the CDR3 is TGCAGCGGCCAATGGGGTTCAGGGGCCTCCTACGAGCAGTACTTC. Its translation is CSGQWGSGASYEQYF.

By sample share, this clonotype is medium-sized. The chain employs TRBV15 and TRBJ2-3; 8 positions agree with TRBD1. Germline V lookup: CDR1 LNHNV, CDR2 YYDKDF (reference sequence). The CDR3 length is 16 residues. J lost 2 bases, V lost 1 base, and 5 bases had no gene match. Here the CDR3 DNA reads TGTGCCACCAGCAGAGGGGACAGGCCCCCCACAGATACGCAGTATTTT. Translated: CATSRGDRPPTDTQYF.

This clonotype appeared many times. The rearrangement uses TRBV11-2 and TRBJ1-3, with D hard to call. This CDR3 comprises 15 residues. V shed 8 bases and J shed 0 bases, with 14 bases lying between them. CDR1 and CDR2 from the germline V gene are SGHAT and FQNNGV. The CDR3, as DNA: TGTGCCAGCCGAGCTCCTACGGCCTCTGGAAACACCATATATTTT. Translated: CASRAPTASGNTIYF.

In this sample, this clonotype is medium-sized (0.01 to 0.1%). CDR3 DNA sequence: TGTGCCAGCAGTGACACAGGATTCTACGAGCAGTACTTC. This sequence encodes CASSDTGFYEQYF. This chain uses TRBV6-2 or TRBV6-3 with TRBJ2-7, with D maybe TRBD1 (5 bases). The CDR3 is 13 residues long. Germline lookup yields CDR1 MNHEY and CDR2 SVGEGT. Deletions cut 5 bases from V and 3 bases from J, with 11 bases between.

At least ten counts were recorded for this clonotype. V is TRBV6-5 and J is TRBJ1-5; D gene unclear. Germline V gene lookup returns CDR1 MNHEY and CDR2 SVGAGI. The CDR3 sequence is 13 residues long. Trimming removed 5 bases from V and 6 bases from J, with 11 bases in between. CDR3 in DNA: TGTGCCAGCAGTGGGCGGAGGTCTCAGCCCCAGCATTTT. Amino acid sequence: CASSGRRSQPQHF.